These 9 T cell receptor beta chains were all obtained from the same sample, sequenced in a study of blood T cell repertoires in COVID-19. Using immunoSEQ multiplex PCR, the repertoire was profiled, and TCRdb retains in-frame clones only, with some absent. Among about 170,000 clones listed, 83% were seen once. What was sequenced was peripheral blood. The source of these receptors is a woman of 80 years or more with acute or convalescent COVID-19.

The chain couples TRBV3-1 (or the pseudogene TRBV3-2) to TRBJ2-5, with 10 bases that match TRBD1. V shed 4 bases and J 5 bases; nucleotides not matched to a gene: 7. Looked up from germline, CDR1 is LGHDT and CDR2 is YNNKEL (reference sequence). This CDR3 is 15 amino acids long. CDR3 sequence reads: CASSPDRGPWETQYF. For the CDR3, the DNA is TGTGCCAGCAGCCCTGACAGGGGGCCTTGGGAGACCCAGTACTTC.

The J gene is TRBJ1-2, the V gene TRBV5-1; D is unclear. Germline V gives CDR1 SGHRS, CDR2 YFSETQ. V lost 0 bases and J lost 8, with 14 bases in between. CDR3 size: 14 residues. CDR3 region: CASSLAAGLGGYTF. CDR3 DNA sequence: TGCGCCAGCAGCTTGGCCGCGGGGTTAGGAGGCTACACCTTC. Full variable domain (rest looked up from reference TRBV5-1 and TRBJ1-2): KAGVTQTPRYLIKTRGQQVTLSCSPISGHRSVSWYQQTPGQGLQFLFEYFSETQRNKGNFPGRFSGRQFSNSRSEMNVSTLELGDSALYLCASSLAAGLGGYTFGSGTRLTVV.

This clone was detected once. V is TRBV10-3 and J is TRBJ1-2; possible D gene TRBD1, 5 bases. In germline, CDR1 is ENHRY, CDR2 SYGVKD. The CDR3 loop spans 13 amino acids. Trimming shortened V by 7 bases and J by 3 bases, and 12 bases separated the two germline ends. This CDR3 reads CAITRGGDYGYTF. The CDR3 coding sequence is TGTGCCATCACCCGCGGGGGTGACTATGGCTACACCTTC.

The J gene is TRBJ2-3, the V gene TRBV5-1, with 7 bases matching TRBD2. The CDR3 extends over 15 amino acids. V was pared by 3 bases and J by 0 bases, with 4 bases of the junction left unmatched. Looked up from germline, CDR1 is SGHRS and CDR2 is YFSETQ. The CDR3 sequence: CASSSSGKSTDTQYF. The CDR3 DNA sequence: TGCGCCAGCAGCTCGAGCGGGAAGAGCACAGATACGCAGTATTTT.

The chain uses TRBV9 and TRBJ1-4; D is unresolved. The germline V gene encodes CDR1 SGDLS and CDR2 YYNGEE. V gave up 4 bases and J gave up 7 bases, with 17 bases separating them. This CDR3 contains 15 residues. Here the CDR3 reads CASSPSGFRGEKLFF. CDR3 DNA sequence: TGTGCCAGCAGCCCATCGGGTTTCCGAGGTGAAAAACTGTTTTTT. Using reference TRBV9 and TRBJ1-4 for the parts outside the CDR3, the full variable domain is DSGVTQTPKHLITATGQRVTLRCSPRSGDLSVYWYQQSLDQGLQFLIQYYNGEERAKGNILERFSAQQFPDLHSELNLSSLELGDSALYFCASSPSGFRGEKLFFGSGTQLSVL.

This clone was detected many times. CDR3 sequence reads: CASSLTVVVGPQHF. In DNA form, the CDR3 reads TGTGCCAGCAGTTTGACAGTGGTGGTGGGTCCCCAGCATTTT. The chain employs TRBV6-5 and TRBJ1-5; D possibly corresponds to TRBD1 (5 bases). This CDR3 spans 14 amino acids. Germline V gene sequence: CDR1 MNHEY, CDR2 SVGAGI. With 4 bases removed from V and 10 bases from J, the gap between germline ends came to 17 bases.

This clone was recorded once. The chain has TRBV6-1 and TRBJ2-2; D is possibly TRBD2 (5 bases). CDR1 is MNHNS and CDR2 is SASEGT in the germline V gene. This CDR3 contains 16 residues. V was shortened by 3 bases and J by 0 bases, with 11 bases between the two germline ends. The CDR3 nucleotides are TGTGCCAGCAGTGATTGGAGAGGGACGAACACCGGGGAGCTGTTTTTT. As protein: CASSDWRGTNTGELFF.

V usage is TRBV5-1 and J usage is TRBJ1-2; no reliable D call. The CDR3 consists of 12 residues. Per germline, CDR1 SGHRS and CDR2 YFSETQ. V lost 6 bases and J 4 bases, leaving 10 bases between the germline ends. CDR3 sequence: CASTSSTYGYTF. The CDR3 DNA follows: TGCGCCAGCACCTCAAGCACCTATGGCTACACCTTC.

This rearrangement joins TRBV19 to TRBJ2-7, with TRBD1 as a possible D gene (6 bases). Germline V gene sequence: CDR1 LNHDA, CDR2 SQIVND (reference sequence). V shed 8 bases and J shed 3 bases, with 11 bases lying between them. The CDR3 has 12 residues. The CDR3 DNA follows: TGTGCCAGTGGGGACATCCGCTACGAGCAGTACTTC. Translating gives CASGDIRYEQYF.